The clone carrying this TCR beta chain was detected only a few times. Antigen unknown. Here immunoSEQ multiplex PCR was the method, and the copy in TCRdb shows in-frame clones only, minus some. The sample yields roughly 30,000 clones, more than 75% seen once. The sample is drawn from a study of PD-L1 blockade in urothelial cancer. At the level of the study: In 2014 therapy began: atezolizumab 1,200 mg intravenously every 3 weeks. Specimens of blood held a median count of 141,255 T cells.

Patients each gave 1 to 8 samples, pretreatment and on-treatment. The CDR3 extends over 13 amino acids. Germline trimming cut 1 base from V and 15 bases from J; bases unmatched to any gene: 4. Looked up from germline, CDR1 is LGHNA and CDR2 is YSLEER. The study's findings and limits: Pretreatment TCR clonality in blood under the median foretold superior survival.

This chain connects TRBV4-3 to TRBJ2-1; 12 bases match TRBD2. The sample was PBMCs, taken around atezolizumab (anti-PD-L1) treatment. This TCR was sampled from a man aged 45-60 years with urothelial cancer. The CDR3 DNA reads TGCGCCAGCAGCCAAGGACTAGCGGGAGCGGGGTTCTTC. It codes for CASSQGLAGAGFF.